Following are 22 T cell receptor beta chains from one sample sequenced in a study of T cells in women clearing cervical HPV infection. Only in-frame clones appear in the TCRdb table, and some are missing; sequencing was by immunoSEQ multiplex PCR. The sample has around 48,000 clones. Input material: blood buffy coat. These TCRs come from a woman aged 18 to 75 with a cervical HPV16 infection that either progressed to CIN3+ or cleared (not recorded which).

This CDR3 reads CASSIIGSGANVLTF. CDR3 DNA (partial): TGTGCCAGCAGCATAATAGGGTCTGGGGCCAACGTC. This rearrangement joins TRBV7-2 to TRBJ2-6; D is undetermined. Read coverage stops 3 residues before the CDR3 terminus; the germline J gene supplies the remainder. V dropped 5 bases and J dropped 1 base, with 9 bases sitting between them. This CDR3 is 15 amino acids long. Germline values: CDR1 SGHTA, CDR2 FQGNSA.

CDR3 region: CASSQEVVSLSEQFF. The covered CDR3 bases are TGCGCCAGCAGCCAAGAGGTAGTGTCGCTGAGTGAG. V is TRBV4-1 and J is TRBJ2-1; unclear D gene. Read coverage stops 3 residues before the CDR3 terminus; the germline J gene supplies the remainder. From germline, CDR1 is MGHRA and CDR2 YSYEKL. The germline V and J ends were trimmed by 0 bases and 9 bases, with 15 bases remaining between them. The CDR3 runs 15 residues.

A remark on this clone: The read stops 3 residues short of the end of the CDR3; the missing end is completed from the germline J gene. This chain joins TRBV19 and TRBJ2-2; D not certain. Germline V CDR1 and CDR2: LNHDA, SQIVND (reference sequence). V lost 6 bases to trimming and J lost 0 bases, with 11 bases between them. The CDR3 loop spans 15 amino acids. The CDR3 sequence is CASRPQASNTGELFF. CDR3 DNA (partial): TGTGCCAGTAGGCCCCAGGCATCGAACACCGGGGAG.

Turning to this clone: The read falls 3 residues short of the CDR3 end, and the missing part is taken from the germline J gene. V is TRBV4-2 and J is TRBJ2-3, with TRBD2 identical over 8 bases. V trimming: 1 base; J trimming: 8 bases; junction bases outside the gene matches: 14. The germline gives CDR1 LGHNA, CDR2 YNFKEQ. This CDR3 has 17 residues. The DNA read from the CDR3 is TGTGCCAGCAGCCAAGTGGTTCAGCGGGAGACACCCGCTACG. It codes for CASSQVVQRETPAT. The complete CDR3 reads CASSQVVQRETPATQYF.

Note on this clone: Coverage ceases 3 residues before the CDR3 finishes, and the germline J gene fills in the end. This chain links TRBV2 with TRBJ1-1; a possible D gene is TRBD1 (5 bases). The germline V and J ends were trimmed by 6 bases and 2 bases, with 13 bases remaining between them. In germline, CDR1 is SNHLY, CDR2 FYNNEI. This CDR3 has 14 residues. The CDR3 is CASSGPDRNTEAFF. The sequenced CDR3 bases are TGTGCCAGCAGCGGGCCCGACAGAAACACTGAA. Supplemented by reference TRBV2 and TRBJ1-1, the full variable domain reads EPEVTQTPSHQVTQMGQEVILRCVPISNHLYFYWYRQILGQKVEFLVSFYNNEISEKSEIFDDQFSVERPDGSNFTLKIRSTKLEDSAMYFCASSGPDRNTEAFFGQGTRLTVV.

For this clone: The read terminates 3 residues ahead of where the CDR3 ends, so the germline J gene completes it. The gene calls are TRBV6-1 and TRBJ2-7, with D unclear. In germline, CDR1 is MNHNS, CDR2 SASEGT. This CDR3 is built from 13 residues. The V end lost 0 bases, the J end lost 4 bases, and 7 bases lay between the germline ends. Here the CDR3 reads CASSEAYGYEQYF. CDR3 DNA (partial): TGTGCCAGCAGTGAAGCGTACGGTTACGAG.

On this clone: The CDR3 end falls 3 residues outside the read, so it is completed with the germline J gene. This chain uses TRBV20-1 with TRBJ2-2; 9 bases are a match to TRBD1. With V trimmed by 6 bases and J by 5 bases, 10 bases remained unmatched. Germline CDR1 DFQATT, CDR2 SNEGSKA (reference sequence). The CDR3 loop spans 15 amino acids. The CDR3 loop is CSAFMGQGITGELFF. The CDR3 DNA, read in part, is TGCAGTGCCTTTATGGGACAGGGAATTACCGGGGAG.

As regards this clone: The read is 3 residues too short to cover the CDR3 end, so that end is filled in from the germline J gene. J is TRBJ2-7 and V is TRBV28; D gene ambiguous. The CDR3 length is 14 residues. Germline assignment: CDR1 MDHEN and CDR2 SYDVKM. The V and J ends lost 5 bases and 6 bases respectively, with 17 bases between them. CDR3: CASSPQFVTGEQYF. The sequenced CDR3 bases are TGTGCCAGCAGTCCCCAGTTCGTCACGGGCGAG.

Remarks on this clone: The read ends 3 residues before the CDR3 terminus; that terminus is restored from the germline J gene. The chain combines TRBV28 with TRBJ2-4, with 8 bases matching TRBD1. With V trimmed by 7 bases and J by 6 bases, 5 bases remained unmatched. This CDR3 spans 13 amino acids. CDR1 is MDHEN and CDR2 is SYDVKM in the germline V gene. The CDR3 reads CASTDRDGNIQYF. The CDR3 DNA, read in part, is TGTGCCAGCACGGACAGGGATGGAAACATT.

On this clone: The read stops 3 residues short of the end of the CDR3; the missing end is completed from the germline J gene. The chain uses TRBV12-3 or TRBV12-4 and TRBJ1-6; D uncertain. This CDR3 is built from 15 residues. V shed 5 bases and J shed 0 bases, with 8 bases lying between them. The CDR3 bases that were read are TGTGCCAGCAGTCGCGGGCTCTCCTATAATTCACCC. Amino acid sequence: CASSRGLSYNSP. The whole CDR3 sequence is CASSRGLSYNSPLHF.

For this clone: The observed sequence ends 3 residues before the CDR3 terminus, with the missing tail filled in from the germline J gene. The chain links TRBV28 to TRBJ2-1; D not certain. Trimming removed 3 bases from V and 7 bases from J, with 7 bases in between. The CDR3 spans 12 residues. Per the germline V gene, CDR1 is MDHEN and CDR2 is SYDVKM. The covered CDR3 bases are TGTGCCAGCAGTTTGCCTCAGAATGAG. Translated: CASSLPQNE. The full-length CDR3 reads as CASSLPQNEQFF.

The CDR3 DNA, read in part, is TGTGCCAGCAGTTACTCCACAGGGGGAAATGAG. Translated, it gives CASSYSTGGNE. The whole CDR3 protein reads CASSYSTGGNEQFF. The V gene is TRBV6-2 or TRBV6-3, the J gene TRBJ2-1; 8 bases are shared with TRBD1. Sequencing ends 3 residues short of the CDR3 end; the germline J gene provides the rest. The V gene end was trimmed by 0 bases and the J gene end by 7 bases; junction bases not matched to a gene: 2. Looked up from germline, CDR1 is MNHEY and CDR2 is SVGEGT. The length of the CDR3 is 14 residues.

Of note for this clone: The read comes to an end 3 residues before the CDR3 does, leaving the germline J gene to fill in the end. This rearrangement joins TRBV24-1 to TRBJ1-2, with 8 positions matching TRBD1. In germline, CDR1 is KGHDR, CDR2 SFDVKD. CDR3 length equals 13 residues. The sequenced part of the CDR3 DNA is TGTGCCACCAGTGATCCTGGGACAGGACAC. Its translation: CATSDPGTGH. The whole CDR3 reads CATSDPGTGHYTF.

On this clone itself: The DNA ends 3 residues before the CDR3 does, and the rest of the CDR3 is filled in from the germline J gene. Other DNA sequences in this sample translate to the same CDR3. This chain uses TRBV20-1 with TRBJ1-2, with D possibly TRBD1 on 5 matching bases. The CDR3 is made up of 14 amino acids. V was pared by 6 bases and J by 7 bases, with 21 bases between. Looked up from germline, CDR1 is DFQATT and CDR2 is SNEGSKA (reference sequence). CDR3 DNA, as far as it was read: TGCAGTGCGCCCCCCGGGGGGAATTTTGTTGGC. Translating it yields CSAPPGGNFVG. The entire CDR3 sequence reads CSAPPGGNFVGYTF.

To note about this clone: The CDR3 end lies 3 residues beyond the end of the read and is filled in from the germline J gene. The chain recombines TRBV5-1 with TRBJ1-4; 7 bases match TRBD1. The ends lost 4 bases at V and 0 bases at J; junction bases unmatched: 15. The CDR3 totals 19 residues. Germline assignment: CDR1 SGHRS and CDR2 YFSETQ. The CDR3 sequence: CASSHTLGQAFATNEKLFF. The sequenced CDR3 bases are TGCGCCAGCAGCCATACCCTTGGACAGGCCTTTGCAACTAATGAAAAA.

A remark on this clone: A read error may account for a junction end that differs from germline. The sequence runs out 3 residues before the end of the CDR3; the remainder is reconstructed from the germline J gene. The V call is TRBV4-2, the J call TRBJ2-1; no firm D call. This CDR3 spans 15 amino acids. Germline V gene data show CDR1 as LGHNA and CDR2 as YNFKEQ. CDR3 loop: CASSQDSENYNEQFF. The sequenced CDR3 bases are TGCGCCAGCAGCCAAGATAGTGAAAATTACAATGAG.

About this clone: The read gets to within 3 residues of the CDR3 end, and the germline J gene fills in the rest. V is TRBV29-1 and J is TRBJ2-7, with 9 bases lining up with TRBD2. The CDR3 spans 15 residues. V trimming: 3 bases; J trimming: 5 bases; junction bases outside the gene matches: 11. Germline V lookup: CDR1 SQVTM, CDR2 ANQGSEA. The covered CDR3 bases are TGCAGCGTTGACCGGGTGGCTAGCGGGACCCACGAG. This codes for CSVDRVASGTHE. The whole CDR3 region reads CSVDRVASGTHEQYF.

For this clone: The read halts 3 residues ahead of the CDR3 end, with the missing end drawn from the germline J gene. This chain connects TRBV20-1 to TRBJ1-2, with D possibly being TRBD1 (5 bases). Germline loops: CDR1 DFQATT, CDR2 SNEGSKA (reference sequence). V lost 2 bases, J lost 5 bases, and 15 bases lay in between. The CDR3 is 14 residues long. The CDR3 loop reads CSARLLQGLYGYTF. The DNA read from the CDR3 is TGCAGTGCTAGACTCCTTCAGGGTTTGTATGGC.

A word on this clone: The read ends 3 residues shy of where the CDR3 ends; the end is completed using the germline J gene. This sequence joins TRBV28 and TRBJ1-1; the match to TRBD1 covers 7 bases. V trimming: 2 bases; J trimming: 4 bases; junction bases outside the gene matches: 4. Per germline, CDR1 MDHEN and CDR2 SYDVKM. The CDR3 consists of 14 residues. Here the CDR3 reads CASSLNRGRTEAFF. The sequenced CDR3 bases are TGTGCCAGCAGTTTAAACAGGGGCCGCACTGAA.

As for this clone: The read ends 3 residues shy of where the CDR3 ends; the end is completed using the germline J gene. V usage is TRBV19 and J usage is TRBJ1-5; TRBD1 is a possible D gene (6 bases). The CDR3 runs to 13 residues. Germline CDR1 and CDR2: LNHDA and SQIVND (reference sequence). The V gene lost 8 bases and the J gene lost 5 bases, with 13 bases spanning the gap. CDR3 bases read: TGTGCCAGTCATAATGACAGGTATCAGCCC. This translates into CASHNDRYQP. The complete CDR3 sequence is CASHNDRYQPQHF.

Remarks on this clone: The read comes to an end 3 residues before the CDR3 does, leaving the germline J gene to fill in the end. This chain connects TRBV6-2 or TRBV6-3 to TRBJ2-7; possibly TRBD1 for D (6 bases). The CDR3 runs 13 residues. The germline CDR1 and CDR2 sequences are MNHEY and SVGEGT. V shed 5 bases and J shed 5 bases, with 13 bases lying between them. The CDR3 sequence is CASSPGWGHEQYF. CDR3 DNA, as far as it was read: TGTGCCAGCAGTCCCGGGTGGGGGCACGAG.

A remark on this clone: The read halts 3 residues ahead of the CDR3 end, with the missing end drawn from the germline J gene. J is TRBJ2-2 and V is TRBV6-2 or TRBV6-3; the D gene is possibly TRBD2 (5 bases). V shed 7 bases and J shed 1 base, with 10 bases lying between them. The CDR3 consists of 14 residues. Looked up from germline, CDR1 is MNHEY and CDR2 is SVGEGT. The chain's CDR3 is CASKRSGNTGELFF. The CDR3 bases that were read are TGTGCCAGCAAGCGGTCAGGGAACACCGGGGAG.